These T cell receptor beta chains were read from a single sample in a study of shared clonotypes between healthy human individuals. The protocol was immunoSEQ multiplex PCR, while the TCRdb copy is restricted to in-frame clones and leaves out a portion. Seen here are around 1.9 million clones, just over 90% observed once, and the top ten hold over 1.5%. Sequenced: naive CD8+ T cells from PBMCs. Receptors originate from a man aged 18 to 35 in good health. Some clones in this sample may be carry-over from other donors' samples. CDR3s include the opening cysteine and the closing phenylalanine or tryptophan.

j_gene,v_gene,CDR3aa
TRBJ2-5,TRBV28,CASSLESGRDYQETQYF
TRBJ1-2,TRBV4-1,CASSQDFRDPWSTF
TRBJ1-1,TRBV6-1,CASSFRGGSNTEAFF
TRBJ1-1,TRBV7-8,CASSSPLNTEAFF
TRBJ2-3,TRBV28,CASSLRLAGGARDTQYF
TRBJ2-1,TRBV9,CASSVDSTGYNEQFF
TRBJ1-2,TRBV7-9,CASSLGATSPHGYTF
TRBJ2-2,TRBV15,CATSRDKTGGETGELFF
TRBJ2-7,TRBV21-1,CASSKACRERGEQYF
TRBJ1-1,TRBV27,CASSFVGTNTEAFF
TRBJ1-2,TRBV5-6,CASSSSPLGYTF
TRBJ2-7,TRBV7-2,CASSPSLVRVSEQYF
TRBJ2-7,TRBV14,CASSHRLASIYEQYF
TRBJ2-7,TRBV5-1,CASSLVRSSYEQYF
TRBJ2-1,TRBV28,CASSLLSTGGNEQFF
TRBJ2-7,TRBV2,CASIEGGYEQYF
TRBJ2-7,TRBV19,CASSPRQGSGRSHEQYF
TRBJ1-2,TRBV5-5,CASSHGGGRIYGYTF
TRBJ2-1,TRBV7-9,CASSSTPLAGVSNEQFF
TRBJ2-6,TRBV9,CASSSPLGLAGDGANVLTF
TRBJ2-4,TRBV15,CATSRASGIQNGNIQYF
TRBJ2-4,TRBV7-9,CASSGRTGFFPNIQYF
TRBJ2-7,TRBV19,CASSPGISSYEQYF